This record looks at one T cell receptor beta chain sequence and its context. This sample is drawn from a study of cytomegalovirus exposure and HLA in healthy donors. The PCR contained 60 Vbeta and 13 Jbeta primers. Profiled with immunoSEQ multiplex PCR; TCRdb holds only in-frame clones, not every one. Here the sample spans roughly 150,000 clones, around three quarters being singletons. This CDR3 spans 13 amino acids. Deletions cut 0 bases from V and 8 bases from J, with 10 bases between. Germline V gene lookup returns CDR1 SGHDN and CDR2 FVKESK. The sequence was collected from a woman aged 35 to 49 in good health and CMV-seropositive. This chain links TRBV14 with TRBJ1-2; D gene uncertain. The sequencing input was PBMCs. In DNA, the CDR3 is TGTGCCAGCAGCCAAGAATCCAGTTTGGGCTACACCTTC. It translates to CASSQESSLGYTF. The complete variable domain, with remaining parts taken from reference TRBV14 and TRBJ1-2, reads EAGVTQFPSHSVIEKGQTVTLRCDPISGHDNLYWYRRVMGKEIKFLLHFVKESKQDESGMPNNRFLAERTGGTYSTLKVQPAELEDSGVYFCASSQESSLGYTFGSGTRLTVV.